This TCR beta chain derives from a study of T cell repertoires in cytomegalovirus infection. Germline V gene sequence: CDR1 MNHNS, CDR2 SASEGT. Between the trimmed V and J ends, which lost 8 bases and 3 bases, there was a span of 13 bases. The CDR3 runs 13 residues. TCRdb called the reads again in MiXCR, with one record for every CDR3 protein. The table records 100,000 or so distinct CDR3 sequences, more than 20% of them present only once. The sequenced material came from CD8+ T cells from PBMCs. The chain carries TRBV6-1 and TRBJ2-5, with D perhaps matching TRBD1 or TRBD2 (6 bases each). This receptor was identified in a human donor in good health (CMV status not recorded). Some clones in this sample may be carry-over from other donors' samples. The DNA of the CDR3 is TGTGCCAGCCGGGGGTGGACAGAAGAGACCCAGTACTTC. Translating it yields CASRGWTEETQYF.